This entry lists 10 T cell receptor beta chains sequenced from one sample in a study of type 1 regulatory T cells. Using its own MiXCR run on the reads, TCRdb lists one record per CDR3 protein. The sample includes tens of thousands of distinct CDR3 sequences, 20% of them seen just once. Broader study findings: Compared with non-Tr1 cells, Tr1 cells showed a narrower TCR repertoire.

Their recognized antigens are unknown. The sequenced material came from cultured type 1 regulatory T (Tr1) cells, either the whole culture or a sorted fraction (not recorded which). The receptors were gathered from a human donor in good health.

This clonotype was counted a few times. The CDR3 region has the DNA TGCAGCGTTGAAGGGCAAACAGATACGCAGTATTTT. This encodes CSVEGQTDTQYF. This chain links TRBV29-1 with TRBJ2-3, with D uncertain. CDR1 SQVTM and CDR2 ANQGSEA come from the germline V gene. Trimming left V 1 base short and J 3 bases short, with 5 bases between. CDR3 length: 12 amino acids.

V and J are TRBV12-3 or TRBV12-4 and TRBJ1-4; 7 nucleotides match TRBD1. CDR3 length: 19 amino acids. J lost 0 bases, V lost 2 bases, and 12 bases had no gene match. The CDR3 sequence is CASSLQGGFEAATNEKLFF. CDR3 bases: TGTGCCAGCAGTTTACAGGGGGGATTCGAAGCGGCAACTAATGAAAAACTGTTTTTT.

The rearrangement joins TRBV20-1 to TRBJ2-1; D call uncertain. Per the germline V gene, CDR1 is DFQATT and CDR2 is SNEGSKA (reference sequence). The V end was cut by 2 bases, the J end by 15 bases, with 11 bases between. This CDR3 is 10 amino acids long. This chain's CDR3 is CSARSDVLFF. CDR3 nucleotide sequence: TGCAGTGCTAGAAGCGACGTTCTGTTCTTC.

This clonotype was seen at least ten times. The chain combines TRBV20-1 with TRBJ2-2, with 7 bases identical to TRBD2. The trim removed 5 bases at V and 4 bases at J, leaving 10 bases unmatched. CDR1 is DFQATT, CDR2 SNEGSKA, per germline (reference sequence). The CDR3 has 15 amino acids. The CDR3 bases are TGCAGTGCTGCCCGCGGGAGTCTCGGCACCGGGGAGCTGTTTTTT. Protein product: CSAARGSLGTGELFF.

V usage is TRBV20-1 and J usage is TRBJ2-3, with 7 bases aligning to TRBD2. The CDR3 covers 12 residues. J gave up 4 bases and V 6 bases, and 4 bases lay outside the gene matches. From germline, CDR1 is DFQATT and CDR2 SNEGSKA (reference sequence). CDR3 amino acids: CSAPTSADTQYF. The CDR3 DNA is TGCAGTGCCCCTACTAGCGCAGATACGCAGTATTTT.

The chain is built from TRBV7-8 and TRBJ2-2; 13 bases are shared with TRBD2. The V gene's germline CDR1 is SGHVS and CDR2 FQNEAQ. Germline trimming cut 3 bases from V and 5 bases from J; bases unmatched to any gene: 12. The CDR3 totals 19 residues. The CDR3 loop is CASSFPRTSGSSRTGELFF. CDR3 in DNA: TGTGCCAGCAGCTTCCCCCGGACTAGCGGGAGTAGTAGGACCGGGGAGCTGTTTTTT.

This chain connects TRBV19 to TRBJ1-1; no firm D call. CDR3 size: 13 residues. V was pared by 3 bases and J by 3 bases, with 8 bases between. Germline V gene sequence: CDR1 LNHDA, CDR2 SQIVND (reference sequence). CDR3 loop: CASSIGGDTEAFF. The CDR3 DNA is TGTGCCAGTAGTATCGGTGGGGACACTGAAGCTTTCTTT.

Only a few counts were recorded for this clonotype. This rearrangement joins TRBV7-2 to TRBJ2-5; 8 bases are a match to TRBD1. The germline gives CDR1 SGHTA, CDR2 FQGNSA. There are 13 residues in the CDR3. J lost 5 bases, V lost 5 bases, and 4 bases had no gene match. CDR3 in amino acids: CASSRTGYETQYF. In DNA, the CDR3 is TGTGCCAGCAGCCGGACAGGGTACGAGACCCAGTACTTC.

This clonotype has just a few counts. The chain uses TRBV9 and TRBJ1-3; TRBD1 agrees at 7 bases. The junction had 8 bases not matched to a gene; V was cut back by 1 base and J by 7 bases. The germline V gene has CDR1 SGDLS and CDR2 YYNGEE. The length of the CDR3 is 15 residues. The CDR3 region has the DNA TGTGCCAGCAGCGTAAGACAGGGAGGTGGGAACACCATATATTTT. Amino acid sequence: CASSVRQGGGNTIYF.

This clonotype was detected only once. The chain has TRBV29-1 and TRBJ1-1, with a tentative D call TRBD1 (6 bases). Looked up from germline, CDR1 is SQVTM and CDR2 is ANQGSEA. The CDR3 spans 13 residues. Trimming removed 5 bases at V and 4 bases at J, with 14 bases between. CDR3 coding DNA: TGCAGCGTTACGACAGGAATAGGCACTGAAGCTTTCTTT. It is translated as CSVTTGIGTEAFF.